The rows below give T cell receptor beta chains drawn from one sample of a study of T-cell reconstitution after alpha-beta-depleted transplantation in children. TCRdb ran MiXCR on the PCR reads and lists one entry per CDR3 protein. Of over 400,000 distinct CDR3 sequences in the sample, around two fifths were seen once. The material was PBMCs, obtained before TCRalphabeta/CD19-depleted stem cell transplant. The source is a girl aged 2 to 9 with aplastic anemia, due to receive a stem cell transplant. The CDR3 runs from the conserved cysteine through the conserved F or W. A D gene is named only where the DNA matches it firmly. For some rows the clone size is stated as once, few or many, or as a class when expanded; others skip it.

d_gene	v_gene	abundance	j_gene	CDR3aa	CDR3nt
NA	TRBV28	NA	TRBJ2-7	CASKLRTVKSSYEQYF	TGTGCCAGCAAGCTCCGCACAGTGAAGAGTTCCTACGAGCAGTACTTC
NA	TRBV12-5	few	TRBJ2-7	CARGGTYEQYF	TGTGCTAGGGGCGGAACCTACGAGCAGTACTTC
TRBD2	TRBV29-1	NA	TRBJ2-3	CSVDGLADTDTQYF	TGCAGCGTTGATGGACTAGCGGACACAGATACGCAGTATTTT
NA	TRBV6-6	NA	TRBJ2-7	CASKGTETYEQYF	TGTGCCAGCAAAGGGACCGAAACCTACGAGCAGTACTTC
NA	TRBV18	NA	TRBJ1-1	CASSPKTDAEAFF	TGTGCCAGCTCACCTAAAACAGATGCTGAAGCTTTCTTT
NA	TRBV7-8	many	TRBJ1-5	CASSSDPLGNQPQHF	TGTGCCAGCAGCTCGGATCCCCTGGGGAATCAGCCCCAGCATTTT
NA	TRBV29-1	many	TRBJ2-7	CSVGGGGPGSEQYF	TGCAGCGTTGGAGGCGGGGGCCCCGGGAGCGAGCAGTACTTC
NA	TRBV12-3/TRBV12-4	many	TRBJ1-5	CASSLGQGRSNQPQHF	TGTGCCAGCAGTTTAGGGCAGGGGAGAAGCAATCAGCCCCAGCATTTT
TRBD2	TRBV5-1	many	TRBJ2-4	CASSLEREEGNIQYF	TGCGCCAGCAGCTTAGAACGGGAGGAAGGAAACATTCAGTACTTC
TRBD2	TRBV10-3	few	TRBJ2-1	CAIGTSGRGPYNEQFF	TGTGCCATCGGCACTAGCGGGAGGGGACCCTACAATGAGCAGTTCTTC
TRBD1	TRBV20-1	few	TRBJ1-5	CSAIGRGLGVSNQPQHF	TGCAGTGCCATCGGGAGGGGGCTGGGGGTTAGCAATCAGCCCCAGCATTTT
TRBD1	TRBV6-1	once	TRBJ2-7	CASSPLDRLFEQYF	TGTGCCAGCAGTCCCTTGGACAGGCTATTCGAGCAGTACTTC
NA	TRBV15	NA	TRBJ2-7	CATSRAGNTYEQYF	TGTGCCACCAGCAGAGCGGGGAATACCTACGAGCAGTACTTC
TRBD2	TRBV5-6	NA	TRBJ2-3	CASLAGGPEDTQYF	TGTGCCAGCCTAGCGGGAGGGCCGGAAGATACGCAGTATTTT
TRBD1	TRBV2	many	TRBJ1-4	CASRDAGGSEKLFF	TGTGCCAGCAGGGATGCAGGGGGCTCTGAAAAACTGTTTTTT
NA	TRBV24-1	NA	TRBJ2-2	CATSDAELRNTGELFF	TGTGCCACCAGTGACGCAGAGCTCCGTAACACCGGGGAGCTGTTTTTT
NA	TRBV27	few	TRBJ1-3	CASSGTGQLSGNTIYF	TGTGCCAGCAGTGGGACCGGACAACTCTCTGGAAACACCATATATTTT
NA	TRBV20-1	few	TRBJ2-2	CSARDNKQNTGELFF	TGCAGTGCTAGAGATAACAAGCAGAACACCGGGGAGCTGTTTTTT
TRBD1	TRBV29-1	few	TRBJ2-5	CSPGQAGETQYF	TGCAGCCCGGGACAGGCTGGGGAGACCCAGTACTTC
NA	TRBV5-1	many	TRBJ2-7	CASSAGFRTGAYEQYF	TGCGCCAGCAGCGCAGGATTCCGAACAGGAGCCTACGAGCAGTACTTC
TRBD2	TRBV10-3	few	TRBJ2-6	CAISGTSGPSGANVLTF	TGTGCCATCAGTGGGACTAGCGGACCCTCTGGGGCCAACGTCCTGACTTTC
NA	TRBV6-6	NA	TRBJ1-1	CASLVGPGTEAFF	TGTGCCAGTCTGGTGGGGCCGGGGACTGAAGCTTTCTTT
TRBD1	TRBV5-1	NA	TRBJ2-3	CASTGQGSTDTQYF	TGCGCCAGCACCGGACAGGGCTCCACAGATACGCAGTATTTT
TRBD1	TRBV5-1	many	TRBJ1-2	CASSFGTGVLGYTF	TGCGCCAGCAGCTTTGGGACAGGGGTACTTGGCTACACCTTC
NA	TRBV30	few	TRBJ1-1	CAWGRGTEAFF	TGTGCCTGGGGGAGGGGCACTGAAGCTTTCTTT
NA	TRBV5-1	NA	TRBJ2-2	CASSLEHGELFF	TGCGCCAGCAGTCTAGAACACGGGGAGCTGTTTTTT
NA	TRBV28	once	TRBJ2-5	CASSVAYTAETQYF	TGTGCCAGCAGCGTCGCTTACACAGCGGAGACCCAGTACTTC
NA	TRBV7-3	few	TRBJ2-3	CASSLRDSEQLLENTQYF	TGTGCCAGCAGCTTAAGAGACAGCGAACAGTTGTTGGAGAATACGCAGTATTTT
NA	TRBV5-1	NA	TRBJ2-1	CASSFSEELPIYNEQFF	TGCGCCAGCAGCTTCTCCGAGGAGCTTCCCATCTACAATGAGCAGTTCTTC
NA	TRBV15	many	TRBJ1-5	CATSAGAGQPQHF	TGTGCCACCAGCGCAGGGGCGGGTCAGCCCCAGCATTTT
TRBD2	TRBV12-3/TRBV12-4	many	TRBJ2-3	CASRPPGLASTDTQYF	TGTGCCAGCAGACCCCCGGGACTAGCTAGCACAGATACGCAGTATTTT
NA	TRBV28	NA	TRBJ2-5	CASSLPTGQETQYF	TGTGCCAGCAGTTTACCAACAGGCCAAGAGACCCAGTACTTC
TRBD1	TRBV15	NA	TRBJ2-7	CATSIGTGTYEQYF	TGTGCCACCAGCATCGGGACAGGGACATACGAGCAGTACTTC
NA	TRBV20-1	NA	TRBJ1-5	CSARHRGNQPQHF	TGCAGTGCTAGACACCGGGGGAATCAGCCCCAGCATTTT
TRBD1	TRBV5-1	few	TRBJ1-2	CASSFDREFYGYTF	TGCGCCAGCAGCTTTGACAGGGAGTTTTATGGCTACACCTTC
NA	TRBV18	NA	TRBJ2-3	CASSPSEDTQYF	TGTGCCAGCTCACCAAGCGAGGATACGCAGTATTTT
NA	TRBV5-1	NA	TRBJ2-3	CASSPGVGLTDTQYF	TGCGCCAGCAGCCCTGGGGTGGGGTTGACAGATACGCAGTATTTT
NA	TRBV29-1	NA	TRBJ1-1	CSAPGVGDTEAFF	TGCAGCGCCCCCGGGGTAGGGGACACTGAAGCTTTCTTT
TRBD1	TRBV28	NA	TRBJ2-5	CASSSPGQGGETQYF	TGTGCCAGCAGCTCACCGGGACAGGGAGGGGAGACCCAGTACTTC
TRBD2	TRBV11-1	NA	TRBJ2-3	CASSLAISGGRIYSADTQYF	TGTGCCAGCAGCTTAGCGATTAGCGGGGGGAGAATCTACTCGGCAGATACGCAGTATTTT
TRBD1	TRBV12-3/TRBV12-4	NA	TRBJ1-1	CASSLRRDRVTLRDANTEAFF	TGTGCCAGCAGTTTACGGCGGGACAGGGTCACCCTGAGGGACGCGAACACTGAAGCTTTCTTT
NA	TRBV7-2	once	TRBJ2-3	CASSLGATTDTQYF	TGTGCCAGCAGCTTAGGTGCTACCACAGATACGCAGTATTTT
NA	TRBV7-9	NA	TRBJ2-5	CASSLGSRRETQYF	TGTGCCAGCAGCTTAGGGTCGAGAAGGGAGACCCAGTACTTC
TRBD2	TRBV20-1	NA	TRBJ2-1	CSVSGGWNEQFF	TGCAGCGTTAGCGGGGGTTGGAATGAGCAGTTCTTC
TRBD2	TRBV20-1	NA	TRBJ2-3	CSASARGTSGASSDTQYF	TGCAGTGCTAGTGCCCGCGGGACTAGCGGGGCTAGCTCAGATACGCAGTATTTT
NA	TRBV5-6	NA	TRBJ2-3	CASTPSSTDTQYF	TGTGCCAGCACCCCTTCTAGCACAGATACGCAGTATTTT
NA	TRBV11-2	NA	TRBJ2-3	CASSLEARTASTDTQYF	TGTGCCAGCAGCTTAGAGGCCCGGACAGCGAGCACAGATACGCAGTATTTT
NA	TRBV4-2	NA	TRBJ1-2	CASSQARDPFYGYTF	TGTGCCAGCAGCCAAGCCCGGGACCCCTTCTATGGCTACACCTTC
NA	TRBV29-1	many	TRBJ2-3	CSVNGEADTQYF	TGCAGCGTTAATGGGGAAGCAGATACGCAGTATTTT
NA	TRBV9	NA	TRBJ1-1	CASSALGWGPNTEAFF	TGTGCCAGCAGCGCACTTGGATGGGGGCCGAACACTGAAGCTTTCTTT